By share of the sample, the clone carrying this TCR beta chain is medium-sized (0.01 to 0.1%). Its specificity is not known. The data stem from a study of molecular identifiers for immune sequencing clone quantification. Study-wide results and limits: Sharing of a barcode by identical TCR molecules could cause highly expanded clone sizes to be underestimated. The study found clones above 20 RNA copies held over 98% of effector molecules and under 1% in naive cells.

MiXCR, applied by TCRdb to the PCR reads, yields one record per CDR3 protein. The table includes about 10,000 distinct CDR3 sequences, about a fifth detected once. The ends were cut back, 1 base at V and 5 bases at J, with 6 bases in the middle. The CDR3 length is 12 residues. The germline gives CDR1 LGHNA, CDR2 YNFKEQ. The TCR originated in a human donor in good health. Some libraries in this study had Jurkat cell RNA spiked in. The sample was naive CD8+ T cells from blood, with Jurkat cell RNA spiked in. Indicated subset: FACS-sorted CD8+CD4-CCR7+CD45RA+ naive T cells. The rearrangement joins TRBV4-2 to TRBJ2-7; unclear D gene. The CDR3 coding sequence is TGTGCCAGCAGCCAAGCTGGGAACGAGCAGTACTTC. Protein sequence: CASSQAGNEQYF.